The 12 T cell receptor beta chains listed next were all sequenced from one sample in a study of cytomegalovirus exposure and HLA in healthy donors. The study ran its PCR with 60 Vbeta and 13 Jbeta primers. Profiled with immunoSEQ multiplex PCR; TCRdb holds only in-frame clones, not every one. Found here are some 160,000 clones, approximately 80% of them singletons; the top ten hold around 2%. Sequenced input: PBMCs. These TCRs come from a man aged 50 or older in good health and CMV-seropositive.

This clone was counted between two and nine times. V and J are TRBV4-3 and TRBJ2-5; D is perhaps TRBD2 (7 bases). The CDR3 consists of 16 residues. Germline CDR1 LGHNA, CDR2 YSLEER. V lost 0 bases, J lost 5 bases, and 16 bases lay in between. CDR3: CASSQDWGGAPETQYF. The CDR3 region has the DNA TGCGCCAGCAGCCAAGATTGGGGGGGGGCTCCCGAGACCCAGTACTTC.

The chain is built from TRBV19 and TRBJ1-2; D not certain. The CDR3 is made up of 16 amino acids. Germline assignment: CDR1 LNHDA and CDR2 SQIVND (reference sequence). V dropped 1 base and J dropped 4 bases, with 16 bases sitting between them. The CDR3 bases are TGTGCCAGTAGTATAGGAACAGCCGAACTTTCCTATGGCTACACCTTC. Encoded protein: CASSIGTAELSYGYTF. Full variable domain (missing parts from reference TRBV19 and TRBJ1-2): DGGITQSPKYLFRKEGQNVTLSCEQNLNHDAMYWYRQDPGQGLRLIYYSQIVNDFQKGDIAEGYSVSREKKESFPLTVTSAQKNPTAFYLCASSIGTAELSYGYTFGSGTRLTVV.

The chain employs TRBV11-2 and TRBJ1-2; 7 positions match TRBD1. The CDR3 is 13 residues long. The germline CDR1 and CDR2 sequences are SGHAT and FQNNGV. V shed 5 bases, J shed 2 bases, and the junction held 2 bases outside the gene matches. CDR3 protein: CASSTTGNYGYTF. The DNA of the CDR3 is TGTGCCAGCAGCACGACAGGGAACTATGGCTACACCTTC.

The chain couples TRBV12-5 to TRBJ2-5, with 7 bases that match TRBD2. The germline gives CDR1 LGHNT, CDR2 FRNRAP. Trimming at V came to 0 bases and at J to 2 bases, leaving 15 bases not matched to a gene. This CDR3 is built from 19 residues. The CDR3 bases are TGTGCTAGTGGTTTGGTACAGGTGGTGGGGGGGGTTTGGCAAGAGACCCAGTACTTC. This encodes CASGLVQVVGGVWQETQYF.

This clone was observed a single time. The genes are TRBV15 and TRBJ1-6; D is unclear. The ends were cut back, 0 bases at V and 7 bases at J, with 7 bases in the middle. This CDR3 is built from 14 residues. Germline assignment: CDR1 LNHNV and CDR2 YYDKDF (reference sequence). The CDR3 DNA follows: TGTGCCACCAGCAGAGATCCCTTAAATTCACCCCTCCACTTT. Translating it yields CATSRDPLNSPLHF.

The genes are TRBV7-3 and TRBJ2-5; D is perhaps TRBD2 (6 bases). V was pared by 1 base and J by 5 bases, with 11 bases between. CDR3 length: 14 residues. Germline V gene sequence: CDR1 SGHTA, CDR2 FQGTGA. The chain's CDR3 is CASSLIGAGETQYF. The CDR3 DNA follows: TGTGCCAGCAGCTTAATTGGGGCGGGGGAGACCCAGTACTTC.

The chain links TRBV5-1 to TRBJ2-7; D gene unclear. From germline, CDR1 is SGHRS and CDR2 YFSETQ. This CDR3 has 14 residues. Trimming removed 0 bases at V and 1 base at J, with 8 bases between. In DNA form, the CDR3 reads TGCGCCAGCAGCTTGGAACAGAAATCCTACGAGCAGTACTTC. Translating gives CASSLEQKSYEQYF.

This clone was picked up a small number of times. The chain combines TRBV5-4 with TRBJ1-1; D gene uncertain. The CDR3 loop spans 12 amino acids. Per the germline V gene, CDR1 is SGHNT and CDR2 is YYREEE (reference sequence). Trimming stripped 4 bases from V and 5 bases from J, with 9 bases between. CDR3 residues: CASSVRKTEAFF. The CDR3 nucleotides are TGTGCCAGCAGCGTCAGAAAAACTGAAGCTTTCTTT.

This clone appeared once. V and J are TRBV5-1 and TRBJ2-1; weak D call: TRBD2 (5 bases). CDR1 and CDR2 from the germline V gene are SGHRS and YFSETQ. This CDR3 has 15 amino acids. Trimming pared 0 bases from V and 4 bases from J, leaving 11 bases between. CDR3 sequence reads: CASSLGPLGYNEQFF. The CDR3 coding sequence is TGCGCCAGCAGCTTGGGACCACTAGGATACAATGAGCAGTTCTTC.

The gene calls are TRBV20-1 and TRBJ2-3; D remains ambiguous. The germline V and J ends were trimmed by 6 bases and 6 bases, with 10 bases remaining between them. The V gene's germline CDR1 is DFQATT and CDR2 SNEGSKA (reference sequence). The CDR3 runs to 11 residues. Here the CDR3 DNA reads TGCAGTGCCCCTGCGGTGGATACGCAGTATTTT. Amino acids: CSAPAVDTQYF.

The rearrangement uses TRBV5-1 and TRBJ2-7; D perhaps matches TRBD2 (6 bases). Germline V gene data show CDR1 as SGHRS and CDR2 as YFSETQ. Trimming left V 0 bases short and J 8 bases short, with 12 bases between. This CDR3 has 13 residues. CDR3 loop: CASSLEGTSKQYF. DNA of the CDR3: TGCGCCAGCAGCTTGGAAGGCACTAGCAAGCAGTACTTC.

This clone was observed a few times. The genes are TRBV7-9 and TRBJ1-2, with D possibly TRBD1 on 6 matching bases. Germline lookup yields CDR1 SEHNR and CDR2 FQNEAQ (reference sequence). V lost 3 bases and J lost 8, with 13 bases in between. There are 13 residues in the CDR3. Here the CDR3 DNA reads TGTGCCAGCAGCTTGCAACAGGGAGACGGCTACACCTTC. Residues: CASSLQQGDGYTF.